This record covers a single T cell receptor (beta chain). This sample was included in a study of blood T cell repertoires in COVID-19. V was trimmed by 5 bases and J by 6 bases, leaving 20 bases between them. CDR3 length: 16 residues. Looked up from germline, CDR1 is MDHEN and CDR2 is SYDVKM. As originally analysed: Amplification with reference gene primers provided the estimates of nucleated cell counts. Produced via immunoSEQ multiplex PCR; TCRdb's table is partial and in-frame only. D and trimming were read from the DNA, whereas the V and J calls and clone size are those reported in that table. The table includes about 160,000 clones, over 75% detected once.

Sequencing input: peripheral blood. The chain combines TRBV28 with TRBJ1-3, with unresolved D. The TCR sequence derives from a man in his 70s who had recovered from COVID-19. The chain's CDR3 is CASSPHLGGVVNTIYF. Written as DNA, the CDR3 is TGTGCCAGCAGTCCCCATTTGGGCGGGGTGGTAAACACCATATATTTT.